The 3 T cell receptor beta chains given below trace back to one sample, sequenced in a study of cytomegalovirus exposure and HLA in healthy donors. Primers for the PCR totalled 60 Vbeta and 13 Jbeta. The assay was immunoSEQ multiplex PCR, and TCRdb's table has in-frame clones only and misses some. The data show roughly 140,000 clones, approximately 84% seen once. Material for sequencing was PBMCs. The receptor set was obtained from a woman under 30 in good health and CMV-seronegative.

The count of this clone is one. The chain employs TRBV5-6 and TRBJ1-2, with 9 bases matching TRBD1. The CDR3 totals 15 residues. The ends lost 4 bases at V and 5 bases at J; junction bases unmatched: 9. CDR1 is SGHDT, CDR2 YYEEEE, per germline. Here the CDR3 DNA reads TGTGCCAGCAGCCTCCGGGACAGGGTCTTTTATGGCTACACCTTC. This encodes CASSLRDRVFYGYTF.

This chain joins TRBV13 and TRBJ2-1; 7 nucleotides align to TRBD2. This CDR3 contains 14 residues. CDR1 and CDR2 (germline): PRHDT, FYEKMQ (reference sequence). Unmatched junction bases numbered 5, after V lost 7 bases and J lost 2 bases. In DNA form, the CDR3 reads TGTGCCAGCAACATCGCGGGGGCCTACAATGAGCAGTTCTTC. It is translated as CASNIAGAYNEQFF.

Details on this clone: This CDR3 is also generated by other DNA sequences in the sample. The chain links TRBV30 to TRBJ1-1, with 7 positions matching TRBD1. Germline values: CDR1 GTSNPN, CDR2 SVGIG (reference sequence). The V gene end was trimmed by 0 bases and the J gene end by 4 bases; junction bases not matched to a gene: 5. The CDR3 consists of 14 residues. Here the CDR3 DNA reads TGTGCCTGGAGTGTAAGACAGGGCGGCACTGAAGCTTTCTTT. Translated, it gives CAWSVRQGGTEAFF. Full variable domain (remainder filled in from reference TRBV30 and TRBJ1-1): SQTIHQWPATLVQPVGSPLSLECTVEGTSNPNLYWYRQAAGRGLQLLFYSVGIGQISSEVPQNLSASRPQDRQFILSSKKLLLSDSGFYLCAWSVRQGGTEAFFGQGTRLTVV.